Listed below are T cell receptor beta chains from one sample, sequenced in a study of beta chain features in type 1 diabetes. Profiled with immunoSEQ multiplex PCR; TCRdb holds only in-frame clones, not every one. This repertoire shows roughly 250,000 clones, around 65% found once; its top ten account for 0.053%. Material for sequencing was naive CD4+ T cells from blood. All receptors derive from a man under 40 in good health. Both conserved end residues are part of each CDR3. D genes are given only for firm matches. Expanded clones get a size class; other rows say once, few or many, or leave the size out.

TGTGCCATCAGGGACAGGGGGATAGATACGCAGTATTTT | CAIRDRGIDTQYF | TRBV10-3 | TRBD1 | TRBJ2-3 | NA
TGCGCCAGCAGTTACATAGAGGGACCAAGCAGGTCAGATACGCAGTATTTT | CASSYIEGPSRSDTQYF | TRBV5-1 | NA | TRBJ2-3 | NA
TGTGCCAGCAGTTTTGACAGGGATAGCACCGGGGAGCTGTTTTTT | CASSFDRDSTGELFF | TRBV27 | TRBD1 | TRBJ2-2 | NA
TGCGCCAGCAGCTTGGCAGGGGGCCTCAGCCCAGGCGAGCAGTTCTTC | CASSLAGGLSPGEQFF | TRBV5-1 | TRBD1 | TRBJ2-1 | NA
TGTGCCAGCAGCTTAGCATTCTATTCTGTTTCCTACGAGCAGTACTTC | CASSLAFYSVSYEQYF | TRBV7-2 | NA | TRBJ2-7 | NA
TGTGCCAGCAGCGCCGCGGCCCAGTTTGATACTCAGTACTTC | CASSAAAQFDTQYF | TRBV9 | NA | TRBJ2-4 | NA
TGTGCCAGCAGTCAATTACCAGGCTACGAGCAGTACTTC | CASSQLPGYEQYF | TRBV6-6 | NA | TRBJ2-7 | NA
TGTGCCAGCAGGACCGGGACAGGGGTTAGTAATGAGCAGTTCTTC | CASRTGTGVSNEQFF | TRBV2 | TRBD1 | TRBJ2-1 | few
TGTGCCTGGAGTGACAGGGGTAAAGGCTACACCTTC | CAWSDRGKGYTF | TRBV30 | TRBD1 | TRBJ1-2 | NA
TGTGCCAGCAGTACTAGCGGGAGCCCCGGGGAAGATACGCAGTATTTT | CASSTSGSPGEDTQYF | TRBV9 | TRBD2 | TRBJ2-3 | NA
TGTGCCAGTAGTGTCGGGACTAGTTTTACAGATACGCAGTATTTT | CASSVGTSFTDTQYF | TRBV19 | TRBD2 | TRBJ2-3 | NA
TGTGCCTGCATACCCCGGGAGTTTTCACCCCTCCACTTT | CACIPREFSPLHF | TRBV30 | NA | TRBJ1-6 | NA
TGTGCCAGCAGGCCCCAGGGCAGCTACTACGAGCAGTACTTC | CASRPQGSYYEQYF | TRBV27 | NA | TRBJ2-7 | few
TGTGCCAGCAGTCTGGGACAGTCGAGGGCAGATACGCAGTATTTT | CASSLGQSRADTQYF | TRBV6-5 | TRBD1 | TRBJ2-3 | NA
TGTGCCAGCAGCTTAGGGACAGGGTTAGCGAATGAGCAGTTCTTC | CASSLGTGLANEQFF | TRBV7-2 | TRBD1 | TRBJ2-1 | NA
TGTGCCAGCAGTTACTCAGGACAGGGAGGCTCACCCCTCCACTTT | CASSYSGQGGSPLHF | TRBV6-5 | TRBD1 | TRBJ1-6 | NA
TGTGCCAGCAGTGCGGGAGACAATGAGCAGTTCTTC | CASSAGDNEQFF | TRBV2 | NA | TRBJ2-1 | NA
TGTGCCAGCAGCTTCGGTCAGGCCGCAGGAGGCTACACCTTC | CASSFGQAAGGYTF | TRBV13 | NA | TRBJ1-2 | NA
TGTGCCAGCAGCGCCGAGGGGCGCACAGATACGCAGTATTTT | CASSAEGRTDTQYF | TRBV7-2 | NA | TRBJ2-3 | NA
TGTGCCAGCAGCCCAAAGGGACGGACTTGGGGTGAGCAGTTCTTC | CASSPKGRTWGEQFF | TRBV7-2 | NA | TRBJ2-1 | NA
TGTGCCAGCAGTCGGACAGAGAGCAATCAGCCCCAGCATTTT | CASSRTESNQPQHF | TRBV9 | NA | TRBJ1-5 | NA
TGTGCCAGCAGCCGGGGAGGCTCCTACAATGAGCAGTTCTTC | CASSRGGSYNEQFF | TRBV27 | NA | TRBJ2-1 | NA
TGTGCCAGTAAGCTAGCGGGACAAGAGACCCAGTACTTC | CASKLAGQETQYF | TRBV25-1 | TRBD2 | TRBJ2-5 | NA
TGTGCCAGCAGGACACCGGGACAGTACGTCGAGACCCAGTACTTC | CASRTPGQYVETQYF | TRBV28 | TRBD1 | TRBJ2-5 | NA
TGTGCCACCAGCAGACCGGGACTCCTGGGTCTCGCCAAAAACATTCAGTACTTC | CATSRPGLLGLAKNIQYF | TRBV15 | NA | TRBJ2-4 | NA
TGTGCCAGCACAGTTCCTGGAAACACCATATATTTT | CASTVPGNTIYF | TRBV19 | NA | TRBJ1-3 | once
TGCAGCGTTGAAGCGGGGACCACAGATACGCAGTATTTT | CSVEAGTTDTQYF | TRBV29-1 | NA | TRBJ2-3 | few
TGTGCCAGCAGCTTGGAGGCGAGCTCCTACAATGAGCAGTTCTTC | CASSLEASSYNEQFF | TRBV5-6 | NA | TRBJ2-1 | NA
TGTGCCTGGAGGGGACAAGCCAGTGGGCCCCAGCATTTT | CAWRGQASGPQHF | TRBV30 | NA | TRBJ1-5 | NA
TGCAGCGTTCGGGGTAGCGGGAGGAATGAGCAGTTCTTC | CSVRGSGRNEQFF | TRBV29-1 | TRBD2 | TRBJ2-1 | NA
TGTGCCTGGAGTGTTCCCCAGGGGCGTACGAGTTCCTACAATGAGCAGTTCTTC | CAWSVPQGRTSSYNEQFF | TRBV30 | NA | TRBJ2-1 | NA
TGCGCCAGCAGCCAAGCAGGGCCGGCAGGGCTCCATGAGCAGTTCTTC | CASSQAGPAGLHEQFF | TRBV4-3 | NA | TRBJ2-1 | NA
TGTGCCATATCGGCGAGTCGCAATCAGCCCCAGCATTTT | CAISASRNQPQHF | TRBV30 | NA | TRBJ1-5 | NA
TGCGCCAGCAGGGGAATGGGTCAGCCCCAGCATTTT | CASRGMGQPQHF | TRBV10-2 | NA | TRBJ1-5 | NA
TGTGCCTGGAGTGTACAAACCGGGGAGCTGTTTTTT | CAWSVQTGELFF | TRBV30 | NA | TRBJ2-2 | NA
TGTGCCAGCAGCGTACAGGGGAGTTCACCCCTCCACTTT | CASSVQGSSPLHF | TRBV9 | NA | TRBJ1-6 | once
TGCGCCAGCAGTCCCGGTGGAGCCAGCTATGGCTACACCTTC | CASSPGGASYGYTF | TRBV5-1 | NA | TRBJ1-2 | NA
TGTGCCAGCAGCGGGGGGAACAGACAAGAGACCCAGTACTTC | CASSGGNRQETQYF | TRBV5-4 | NA | TRBJ2-5 | NA
TGCGCCAGCAGCTTGGTTGACAGGGGGCCCAATGAGCAGTTCTTC | CASSLVDRGPNEQFF | TRBV5-1 | TRBD1 | TRBJ2-1 | NA
TGTGCCAGCAGCTTAAGTCCAGGAAACACTGAAGCTTTCTTT | CASSLSPGNTEAFF | TRBV7-2 | NA | TRBJ1-1 | NA
TGTGCCAGCAGTTCGATCGACAGCCCCTACGAGCAGTACTTC | CASSSIDSPYEQYF | TRBV27 | NA | TRBJ2-7 | once
TGTGCCTGGAGGCTGGGTCAGGGGCCCTACAATGAGCAGTTCTTC | CAWRLGQGPYNEQFF | TRBV30 | NA | TRBJ2-1 | once
TGCGCCAGCAGCTTTGGAGCGGGGAACTACAATGAGCAGTTCTTC | CASSFGAGNYNEQFF | TRBV5-1 | TRBD2 | TRBJ2-1 | NA
TGTGCCAGCAGCCTAACCGGCGGACTAGGGCAAGAGACCCAGTACTTC | CASSLTGGLGQETQYF | TRBV7-2 | TRBD2 | TRBJ2-5 | NA
TGCAGCGTTGTTTTCCTGGCGGGAGGCGCCTACGAGCAGTACTTC | CSVVFLAGGAYEQYF | TRBV29-1 | TRBD2 | TRBJ2-7 | few
TGTGCCTGGAGTCCCCTGGGCTATACGCAGTATTTT | CAWSPLGYTQYF | TRBV30 | NA | TRBJ2-3 | NA
TGTGCCTGGACGGTTACAGGTCATGGCTACACCTTC | CAWTVTGHGYTF | TRBV30 | NA | TRBJ1-2 | NA